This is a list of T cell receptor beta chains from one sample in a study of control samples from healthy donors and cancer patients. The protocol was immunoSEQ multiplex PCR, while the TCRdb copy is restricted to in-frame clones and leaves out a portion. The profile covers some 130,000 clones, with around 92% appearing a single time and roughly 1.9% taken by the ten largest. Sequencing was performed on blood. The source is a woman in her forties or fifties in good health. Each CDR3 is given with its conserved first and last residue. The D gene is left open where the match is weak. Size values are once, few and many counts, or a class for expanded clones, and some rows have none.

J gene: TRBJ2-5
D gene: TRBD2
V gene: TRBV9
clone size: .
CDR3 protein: CASSVSGEAYETQYF
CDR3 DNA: TGTGCCAGCAGCGTGAGCGGGGAGGCTTACGAGACCCAGTACTTC

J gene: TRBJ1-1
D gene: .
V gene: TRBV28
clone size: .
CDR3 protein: CASSFPMGAMNTEAFF
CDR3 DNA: TGTGCCAGCAGTTTCCCCATGGGCGCAATGAACACTGAAGCTTTCTTT

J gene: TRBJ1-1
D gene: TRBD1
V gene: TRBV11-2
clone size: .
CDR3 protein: CASSLADRGAVAINTEAFF
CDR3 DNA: TGTGCCAGCAGCTTAGCCGACAGGGGGGCCGTAGCCATAAACACTGAAGCTTTCTTT

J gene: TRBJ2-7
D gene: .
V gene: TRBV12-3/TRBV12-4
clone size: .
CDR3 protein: CASSFGRNYEQYF
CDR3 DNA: TGTGCCAGCAGTTTCGGTCGAAACTACGAGCAGTACTTC

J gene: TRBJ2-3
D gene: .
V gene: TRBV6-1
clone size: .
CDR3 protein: CASSERGSADTQYF
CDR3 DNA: TGTGCCAGCAGTGAAAGGGGTAGCGCAGATACGCAGTATTTT

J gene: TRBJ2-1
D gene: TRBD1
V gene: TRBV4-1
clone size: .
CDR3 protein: CASSQEGNGQGNNEQFF
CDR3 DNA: TGCGCCAGCAGCCAAGAAGGAAATGGACAGGGGAACAATGAGCAGTTCTTC

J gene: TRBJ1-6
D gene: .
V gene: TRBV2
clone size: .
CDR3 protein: CASSEYRISYNSPLHF
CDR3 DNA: TGTGCCAGCAGCGAATACAGGATCTCCTATAATTCACCCCTCCACTTT

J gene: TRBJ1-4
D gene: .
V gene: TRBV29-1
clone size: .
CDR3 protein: CSVEDVQEKLFF
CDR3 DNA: TGCAGCGTTGAAGACGTACAGGAAAAACTGTTTTTT

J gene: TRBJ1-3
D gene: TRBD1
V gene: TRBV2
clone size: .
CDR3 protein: CASSRQGMSSGNTIYF
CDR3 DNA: TGTGCCAGCAGTCGACAGGGAATGAGCTCTGGAAACACCATATATTTT

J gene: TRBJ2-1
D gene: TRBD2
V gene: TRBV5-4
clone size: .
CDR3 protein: CASSPSGGPYNEQFF
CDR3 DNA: TGTGCCAGCAGTCCGAGCGGGGGGCCCTACAATGAGCAGTTCTTC

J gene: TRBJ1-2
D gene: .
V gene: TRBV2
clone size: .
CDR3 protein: CASSSGIESDGYTF
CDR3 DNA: TGTGCCAGCAGTTCGGGAATCGAGAGTGATGGCTACACCTTC

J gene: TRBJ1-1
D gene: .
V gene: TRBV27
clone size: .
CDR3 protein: CASSSPAGKNTEAFF
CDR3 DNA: TGTGCCAGCAGTTCCCCCGCAGGGAAGAACACTGAAGCTTTCTTT

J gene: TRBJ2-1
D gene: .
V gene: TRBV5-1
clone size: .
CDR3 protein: CASSLGGGLNEQFF
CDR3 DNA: TGCGCCAGCAGCTTGGGAGGGGGGCTTAATGAGCAGTTCTTC

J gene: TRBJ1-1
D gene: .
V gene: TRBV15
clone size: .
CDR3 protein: CATSGGQRGTEAFF
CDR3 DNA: TGTGCCACCAGCGGCGGACAACGGGGCACTGAAGCTTTCTTT

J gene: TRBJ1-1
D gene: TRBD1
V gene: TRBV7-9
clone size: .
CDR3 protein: CASSMDRGAEAFF
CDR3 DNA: TGTGCCAGCAGCATGGACAGGGGGGCTGAAGCTTTCTTT

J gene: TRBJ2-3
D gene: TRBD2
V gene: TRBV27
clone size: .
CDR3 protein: CASTLGTSGTDTQYF
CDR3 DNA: TGTGCCAGCACTCTCGGGACTAGCGGCACAGATACGCAGTATTTT

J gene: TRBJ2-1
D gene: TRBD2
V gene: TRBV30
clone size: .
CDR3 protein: CAWSLGLAGYNEQFF
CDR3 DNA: TGTGCCTGGAGTCTCGGACTAGCGGGGTACAATGAGCAGTTCTTC

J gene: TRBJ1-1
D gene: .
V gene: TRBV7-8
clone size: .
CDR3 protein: CASSTFSGFRMNTEAFF
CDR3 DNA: TGTGCCAGCAGCACTTTCTCGGGTTTTCGCATGAACACTGAAGCTTTCTTT

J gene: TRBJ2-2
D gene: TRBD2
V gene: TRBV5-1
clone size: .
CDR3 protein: CASSHVAGGNTGELFF
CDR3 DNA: TGCGCCAGCAGTCACGTAGCGGGGGGAAACACCGGGGAGCTGTTTTTT

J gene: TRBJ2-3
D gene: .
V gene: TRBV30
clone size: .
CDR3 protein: CAWSVGGGSTDTQYF
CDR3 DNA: TGTGCCTGGAGTGTAGGAGGCGGTAGCACAGATACGCAGTATTTT

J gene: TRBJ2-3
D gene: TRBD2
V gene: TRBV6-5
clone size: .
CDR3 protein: CASTPGLATDTQYF
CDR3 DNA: TGTGCCAGCACCCCGGGACTAGCGACAGATACGCAGTATTTT

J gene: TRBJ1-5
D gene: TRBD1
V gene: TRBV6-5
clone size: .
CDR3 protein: CATLGTGLNQPQHF
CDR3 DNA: TGTGCCACTTTGGGGACAGGTCTCAATCAGCCCCAGCATTTT

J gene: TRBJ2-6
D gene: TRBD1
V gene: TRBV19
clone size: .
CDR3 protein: CASSIKDRRYSGANVLTF
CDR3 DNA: TGTGCCAGTAGTATAAAGGACAGGAGGTACTCTGGGGCCAACGTCCTGACTTTC

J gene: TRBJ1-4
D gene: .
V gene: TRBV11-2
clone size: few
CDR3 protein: CASSPGLKNEKLFF
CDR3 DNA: TGTGCCAGCAGCCCGGGACTGAAAAATGAAAAACTGTTTTTT

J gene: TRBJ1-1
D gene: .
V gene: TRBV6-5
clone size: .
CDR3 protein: CASRTQVNTEAFF
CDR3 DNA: TGTGCCAGCAGGACACAGGTGAACACTGAAGCTTTCTTT

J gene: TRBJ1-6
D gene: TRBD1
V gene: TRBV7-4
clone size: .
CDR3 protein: CASSPGQTRLGAPLHF
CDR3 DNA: TGTGCCAGCAGCCCGGGACAGACTCGCTTGGGGGCACCCCTCCACTTT

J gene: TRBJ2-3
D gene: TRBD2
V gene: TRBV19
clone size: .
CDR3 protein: CASMTSGSTDTQYF
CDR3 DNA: TGTGCCAGTATGACTAGCGGGAGTACGGATACGCAGTATTTT

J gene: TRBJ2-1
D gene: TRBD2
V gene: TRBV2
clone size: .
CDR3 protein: CASSRTSGWDNEQFF
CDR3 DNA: TGTGCCAGCAGTAGGACTAGCGGTTGGGACAATGAGCAGTTCTTC

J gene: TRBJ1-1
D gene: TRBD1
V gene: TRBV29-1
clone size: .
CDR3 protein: CSVSRTGRNTEAFF
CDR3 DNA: TGCAGCGTCTCCCGGACAGGGCGGAACACTGAAGCTTTCTTT

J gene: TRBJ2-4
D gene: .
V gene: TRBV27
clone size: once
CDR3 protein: CASSLTGKKNIQYF
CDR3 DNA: TGTGCCAGCAGTTTAACTGGGAAAAAAAACATTCAGTACTTC

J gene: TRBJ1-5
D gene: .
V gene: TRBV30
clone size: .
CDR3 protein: CAWSVRGRRPQPQHF
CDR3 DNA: TGTGCCTGGAGTGTACGGGGGCGGCGCCCCCAGCCCCAGCATTTT

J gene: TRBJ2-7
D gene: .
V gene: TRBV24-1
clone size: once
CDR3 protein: CATSDFLGSLYEQYF
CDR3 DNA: TGTGCCACCAGTGATTTTTTAGGATCTCTCTACGAGCAGTACTTC

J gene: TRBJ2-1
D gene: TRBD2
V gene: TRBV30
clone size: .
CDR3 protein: CAWSVLGGALTEQFF
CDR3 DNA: TGTGCCTGGAGTGTACTCGGGGGGGCCCTGACTGAGCAGTTCTTC

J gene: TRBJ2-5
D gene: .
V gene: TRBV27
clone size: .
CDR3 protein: CASSLLGKSQETQYF
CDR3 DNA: TGTGCCAGCAGTTTATTGGGCAAAAGTCAAGAGACCCAGTACTTC

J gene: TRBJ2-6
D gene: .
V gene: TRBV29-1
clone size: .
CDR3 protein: CSVSEWTLFKTNSGANVLTF
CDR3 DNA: TGCAGCGTTTCCGAGTGGACATTATTTAAGACTAACTCTGGGGCCAACGTCCTGACTTTC

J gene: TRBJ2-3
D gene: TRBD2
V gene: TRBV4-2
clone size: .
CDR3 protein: CASSQDLAGGTDTQYF
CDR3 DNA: TGTGCCAGCAGCCAAGATCTAGCGGGGGGCACAGATACGCAGTATTTT

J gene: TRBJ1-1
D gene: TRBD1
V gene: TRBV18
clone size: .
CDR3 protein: CASSRDFRGPNTEAFF
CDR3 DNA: TGTGCCAGCTCACGAGATTTCAGGGGGCCGAACACTGAAGCTTTCTTT

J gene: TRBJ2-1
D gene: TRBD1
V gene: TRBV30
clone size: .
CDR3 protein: CAWRRRPGQGTYNEQFF
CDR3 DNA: TGTGCCTGGAGGCGACGACCGGGACAGGGGACCTACAATGAGCAGTTCTTC